The entry that follows covers one T cell receptor (beta chain) sequence. Its antigen is undetermined. TCRdb's copy holds only in-frame clones and misses some; the assay was immunoSEQ multiplex PCR. This sample yields some 150,000 clones, of which about 79% are seen a single time; around 13% belongs to the top ten. The sample comes from a study of cytotoxic CD8 clonotypes in ibrutinib-treated CLL. Study-level results: Whereas clonality rose at ibrutinib response, it declined toward baseline at progression. Age-matched healthy donor levels were exceeded by baseline clonality, which tracked circulating CD8+ T-cell counts.

The source of this sequence is a human donor with chronic lymphocytic leukemia. This material consisted of PBMCs, taken after 12 months of ibrutinib treatment.

The CDR3 here is CASSQDRTASGSYGYTF. The CDR3 bases are TGTGCCAGCAGCCAAGATAGGACAGCCTCAGGGAGCTATGGCTACACCTTC. The chain combines TRBV4-2 with TRBJ1-2, with a possible D match to TRBD1 (6 bases). Trimming shortened V by 0 bases and J by 4 bases, and 18 bases separated the two germline ends. Per the germline V gene, CDR1 is LGHNA and CDR2 is YNFKEQ. The CDR3 length is 17 residues.